The 12 T cell receptor beta chains below all came from one sample that was sequenced in a study of blood T cell repertoires in COVID-19. Sequenced by immunoSEQ multiplex PCR; TCRdb stores in-frame clones only, minus some. The profile shows 200,000 to 250,000 clones, about 90% of them singletons. Material for sequencing was peripheral blood. Every receptor here comes from a young man with acute or convalescent COVID-19.

This chain links TRBV5-1 with TRBJ1-1, with 7 bases that match TRBD1. The CDR3 runs to 15 residues. In germline, CDR1 is SGHRS, CDR2 YFSETQ. Losses at the gene ends were 4 bases for V and 8 bases for J; bases not matched to a gene: 14. The CDR3 spells CASSRTPTGAREAFF. The CDR3 DNA follows: TGCGCCAGCAGCCGTACCCCTACAGGGGCCCGGGAAGCTTTCTTT.

The CDR3 here is CASSQTGTGVHEQFF. CDR3 coding DNA: TGTGCCAGCAGCCAAACCGGGACAGGGGTTCATGAGCAGTTCTTC. The chain uses TRBV4-2 and TRBJ2-1; TRBD1 matches at 10 bases. The CDR3 runs to 15 residues. Trimming cost V 2 bases and J 8 bases; bases outside gene matches: 6. Per germline, CDR1 LGHNA and CDR2 YNFKEQ.

This clone occurred once. V gene TRBV9 combines with J gene TRBJ1-1; 8 positions agree with TRBD1. CDR1 and CDR2 (germline): SGDLS, YYNGEE. J lost 10 bases, V lost 4 bases, and 9 bases had no gene match. The CDR3 has 13 residues. CDR3: CASSPGQGGRAFF. DNA of the CDR3: TGTGCCAGCAGCCCCGGACAGGGCGGGAGAGCTTTCTTT.

The rearrangement joins TRBV7-3 to TRBJ2-2; D not certain. The CDR3 has 16 residues. The V end lost 1 base, the J end lost 1 base, and 10 bases lay between the germline ends. Germline V gene data show CDR1 as SGHTA and CDR2 as FQGTGA. The CDR3 protein is CASSLNSPGNTGELFF. As DNA, the CDR3 is TGTGCCAGCAGCTTAAATTCCCCAGGGAACACCGGGGAGCTGTTTTTT.

J is TRBJ1-5 and V is TRBV7-2; D may be TRBD1 (6 bases). V lost 0 bases and J lost 5, with 11 bases in between. The CDR3 length is 15 residues. The germline CDR1 and CDR2 sequences are SGHTA and FQGNSA. The CDR3 is CASSLAGGRDQPQHF. The CDR3 nucleotides read TGTGCCAGCAGCTTAGCAGGGGGTCGGGATCAGCCCCAGCATTTT.

The V call is TRBV7-6, the J call TRBJ2-1; D is perhaps TRBD1 (5 bases). Germline CDR1 reads SGHVS; CDR2 reads FNYEAQ. This CDR3 spans 15 amino acids. V was shortened by 0 bases and J by 4 bases, with 10 bases between the two germline ends. The CDR3 here is CASSLAGRKYNEQFF. In DNA form, the CDR3 reads TGTGCCAGCAGCTTAGCGGGGCGAAAGTACAATGAGCAGTTCTTC.

The chain recombines TRBV10-3 with TRBJ1-1, with 8 bases identical to TRBD1. The length of the CDR3 is 16 residues. Germline CDR1 ENHRY, CDR2 SYGVKD. V was pared by 6 bases and J by 1 base, with 10 bases of the junction left unmatched. The CDR3 bases are TGTGCCATCAGAACAAGACAGGGGAATGGGAACACTGAAGCTTTCTTT. Protein: CAIRTRQGNGNTEAFF.

This clone came up many times. The chain joins TRBV18 to TRBJ2-1; 9 positions agree with TRBD1. The germline gives CDR1 KGHSH, CDR2 LQKENI. The trim removed 2 bases at V and 10 bases at J, leaving 6 bases unmatched. The CDR3 runs 14 residues. CDR3: CASSPGDRVGEQFF. CDR3 bases: TGTGCCAGCTCACCAGGGGACAGGGTAGGGGAGCAGTTCTTC.

The chain combines TRBV7-8 with TRBJ2-1; possible D gene TRBD1, 6 bases. The CDR3 spans 16 residues. The V and J ends lost 5 bases and 7 bases respectively, with 21 bases between them. CDR1 and CDR2 (germline): SGHVS, FQNEAQ. CDR3 coding DNA: TGTGCCAGCAGCCCCTTGACAGCAGGGGCCGGGAATGAGCAGTTCTTC. It encodes CASSPLTAGAGNEQFF.

The chain links TRBV10-3 to TRBJ2-1, with 7 bases fitting TRBD2. The germline gives CDR1 ENHRY, CDR2 SYGVKD. The CDR3 is 15 residues long. The ends lost 6 bases at V and 5 bases at J; junction bases unmatched: 10. The CDR3 DNA sequence: TGTGCCATCAGGGGAGCGGGGCATTTAAACAATGAGCAGTTCTTC. It specifies CAIRGAGHLNNEQFF.

The chain links TRBV10-3 to TRBJ1-6; tentatively, D is TRBD1 (5 bases). Trimming shortened V by 10 bases and J by 5 bases, and 15 bases separated the two germline ends. CDR3 length equals 14 residues. In germline, CDR1 is ENHRY, CDR2 SYGVKD. In DNA form, the CDR3 reads TGTGCCACGCTAACCGGGACTGATAATTCACCCCTCCACTTT. Amino acids: CATLTGTDNSPLHF.

The gene calls are TRBV5-1 and TRBJ2-3; TRBD2 matches 8 bases. This CDR3 has 14 residues. Germline CDR1 and CDR2: SGHRS and YFSETQ. Losses at the gene ends were 4 bases for V and 1 base for J; bases not matched to a gene: 2. CDR3 loop: CASSRAGGTDTQYF. DNA for the CDR3: TGCGCCAGCAGCAGAGCGGGGGGCACAGATACGCAGTATTTT.